This T cell receptor (beta chain) was identified during a study of Ad26.COV2.S vaccination and SARS-CoV-2 variants. About the research overall: The study gave Ad26.COV2.S intramuscularly, once or twice 56 days apart. Study conclusions and caveats: People given the vaccine had a wider spike-specific TCR breadth than placebo recipients did.

The assay was immunoSEQ multiplex PCR, and TCRdb's table has in-frame clones only and misses some. Of some 410,000 clones listed, roughly 90% are singletons. As to this clone: What it binds is not known.

From germline, CDR1 is SGHRS and CDR2 YFSETQ. The CDR3 consists of 13 residues. V dropped 0 bases and J dropped 9 bases, with 10 bases sitting between them. Stated treatment: around 19 received Ad26.COV2.S at low or high dose, single or two shots; about 5 received placebo; per-sample allocation not given. Sampling happened 63 days after the first vaccine or placebo injection. Ad26.COV2.S expressed prefusion-stabilized spike from the original Wuhan strain. The TCR sequence derives from a person aged 18-65 years who received the Ad26.COV2.S COVID-19 vaccine or a placebo. This chain links TRBV5-1 with TRBJ2-1; D gene uncertain. The source was peripheral blood, collected in a trial of Ad26.COV2.S vaccine versus placebo. The CDR3 nucleotides are TGCGCCAGCAGCTTGGTTCAGGCTGGTGAGCAGTTCTTC. It yields the protein CASSLVQAGEQFF.